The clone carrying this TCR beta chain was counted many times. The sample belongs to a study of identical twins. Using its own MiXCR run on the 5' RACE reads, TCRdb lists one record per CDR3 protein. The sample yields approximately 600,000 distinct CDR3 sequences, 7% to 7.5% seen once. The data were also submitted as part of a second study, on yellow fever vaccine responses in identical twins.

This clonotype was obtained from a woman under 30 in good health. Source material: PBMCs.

DNA for the CDR3: TGCAGTGCTAGAGACGGGGTCCCAGATACGCAGTATTTT. The encoded protein is CSARDGVPDTQYF. The chain employs TRBV20-1 and TRBJ2-3; D might be TRBD2 (5 bases). Trimming pared 0 bases from V and 4 bases from J, leaving 8 bases between. The CDR3 runs to 13 residues. Germline CDR1 is DFQATT and CDR2 is SNEGSKA (reference sequence).